Presented here are 9 T cell receptor beta chains from one specimen sequenced in a study of T cell repertoires in aging, cancer and after chemotherapy. A mixed TRB-A/B primer pool amplified rearranged TRB by multiplex touch-down PCR. TCRdb re-analysed the multiplex PCR reads in MiXCR, keeping a single row per CDR3 protein. The sample has several thousand distinct CDR3 sequences, more than 25% seen once. Peripheral blood genomic DNA, not sorted cells or RNA, was the template. Specimen: blood. These receptors were collected from a human donor with a solid tumor.

This clonotype qualifies as large. The gene calls are TRBV29-1 and TRBJ1-1; D is unresolved. V lost 2 bases to trimming and J lost 8 bases, with 6 bases between them. The length of the CDR3 is 10 residues. The germline V gene has CDR1 SQVTM and CDR2 ANQGSEA. The CDR3 nucleotides read TGCAGCGTTGAATATCAGGAAGCTTTCTTT. Translating it yields CSVEYQEAFF.

This sequence joins TRBV20-1 and TRBJ2-1, with D possibly matching TRBD2 (5 bases). The V gene's germline CDR1 is DFQATT and CDR2 SNEGSKA (reference sequence). Trimming stripped 6 bases from V and 3 bases from J, with 21 bases between. CDR3 length: 16 residues. This CDR3 reads CSAPTTGSVIYNEQFF. The CDR3 nucleotides read TGCAGTGCCCCGACCACGGGTAGCGTCATCTACAATGAGCAGTTCTTC.

This clonotype is large within its sample. V and J are TRBV29-1 and TRBJ2-2; 7 bases fit TRBD1. Trimming cost V 5 bases and J 4 bases; bases outside gene matches: 10. The CDR3 loop spans 15 amino acids. Germline V gene data show CDR1 as SQVTM and CDR2 as ANQGSEA. CDR3 sequence reads: CSVRFRGRTTGELFF. The CDR3 nucleotides are TGCAGCGTTCGGTTTAGGGGGCGGACCACCGGGGAGCTGTTTTTT.

J is TRBJ2-5 and V is TRBV15; no clear D. V dropped 2 bases and J dropped 5 bases, with 12 bases sitting between them. CDR1 and CDR2 (germline): LNHNV, YYDKDF (reference sequence). This CDR3 comprises 14 residues. The CDR3 sequence is CATSRTALWETQYF. The CDR3 nucleotides are TGTGCCACCAGCAGAACCGCCCTTTGGGAGACCCAGTACTTC.

CDR3 residues: CASSLWGGDTQYF. As DNA, the CDR3 is TGTGCCAGCAGCTTATGGGGTGGAGATACGCAGTATTTT. The chain uses TRBV7-2 and TRBJ2-3; D is uncertain. CDR1 and CDR2 from the germline V gene are SGHTA and FQGNSA. Trimming pared 2 bases from V and 5 bases from J, leaving 8 bases between. The length of the CDR3 is 13 residues.

Points on this clonotype: The junction shows a germline mismatch at one end, possibly a read error. This chain connects TRBV20-1 to TRBJ2-2, with 12 bases aligning to TRBD2. CDR3 length: 17 residues. In germline, CDR1 is DFQATT, CDR2 SNEGSKA (reference sequence). The DNA of the CDR3 is TGCAGTGCTAGAGGACTAGCGGGGGTACTGAACCCCGGGGAGCTGTTTTTT. It codes for CSARGLAGVLNPGELFF.

With respect to this clonotype: This could be a read error, since a much larger clone is one nucleotide away. The V gene is TRBV6-2 or TRBV6-3, the J gene TRBJ2-7; 9 nucleotides line up with TRBD1. The CDR3 has 15 amino acids. CDR1 and CDR2 from the germline V gene are MNHEY and SVGEGT. The V and J ends lost 6 bases and 0 bases, in that order; junction bases with no gene match: 6. The CDR3 spells CASRRDRATSYEQYF. Written as DNA, the CDR3 is TGTGCCAGCAGACGGGACAGGGCTACCTCCTACGAGCAGTACTTC.

This clonotype has just a few counts. This chain links TRBV6-1 with TRBJ1-1; no reliable D call. CDR1 and CDR2 from the germline V gene are MNHNS and SASEGT. The V gene lost 3 bases and the J gene lost 1 base, with 9 bases spanning the gap. The CDR3 has 14 residues. The DNA for the CDR3 is TGTGCCAGCAGTGACCTCCCTGGGAACACTGAAGCTTTCTTT. Encoded protein: CASSDLPGNTEAFF.

This clonotype showed up just a few times. The chain combines TRBV6-1 with TRBJ1-5; D is uncertain. The V gene lost 8 bases and the J gene lost 2 bases, with 13 bases spanning the gap. The CDR3 sequence is 14 residues long. CDR1 and CDR2 from the germline V gene are MNHNS and SASEGT. The CDR3 coding sequence is TGTGCCAGCGGTTGGGTTGGGGGCAATCAGCCCCAGCATTTT. Its protein product is CASGWVGGNQPQHF.